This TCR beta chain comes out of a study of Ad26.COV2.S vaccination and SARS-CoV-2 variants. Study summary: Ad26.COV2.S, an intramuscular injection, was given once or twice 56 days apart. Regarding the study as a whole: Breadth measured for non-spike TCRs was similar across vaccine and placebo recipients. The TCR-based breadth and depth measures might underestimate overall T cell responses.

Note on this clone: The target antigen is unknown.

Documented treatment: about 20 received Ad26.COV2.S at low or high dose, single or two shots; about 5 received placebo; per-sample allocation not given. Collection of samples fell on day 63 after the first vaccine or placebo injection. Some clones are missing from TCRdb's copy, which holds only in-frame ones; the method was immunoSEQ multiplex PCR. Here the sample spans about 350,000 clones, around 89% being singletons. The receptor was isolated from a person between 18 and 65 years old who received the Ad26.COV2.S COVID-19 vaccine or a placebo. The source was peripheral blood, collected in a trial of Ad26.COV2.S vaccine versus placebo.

CDR3: CASSSTGWGASTEAFF. The CDR3 region has the DNA TGTGCCAGCAGTTCAACAGGATGGGGGGCGAGCACTGAAGCTTTCTTT. The chain has TRBV27 and TRBJ1-1, with D possibly matching TRBD1 (6 bases). The ends were cut back, 4 bases at V and 4 bases at J, with 19 bases in the middle. The CDR3 runs to 16 residues. Germline V CDR1 and CDR2: MNHEY, SMNVEV (reference sequence).